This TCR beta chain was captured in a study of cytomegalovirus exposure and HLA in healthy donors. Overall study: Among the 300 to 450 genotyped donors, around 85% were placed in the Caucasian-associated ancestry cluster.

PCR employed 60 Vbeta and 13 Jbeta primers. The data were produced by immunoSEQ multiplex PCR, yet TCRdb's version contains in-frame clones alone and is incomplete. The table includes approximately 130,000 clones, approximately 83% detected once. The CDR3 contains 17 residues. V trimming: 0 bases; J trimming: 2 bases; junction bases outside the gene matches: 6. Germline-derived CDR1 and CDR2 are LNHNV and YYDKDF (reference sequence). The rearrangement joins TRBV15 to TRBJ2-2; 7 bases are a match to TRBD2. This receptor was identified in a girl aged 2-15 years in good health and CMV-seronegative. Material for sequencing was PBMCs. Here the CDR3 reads CATSRDSGRANTGELFF. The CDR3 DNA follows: TGTGCCACCAGCAGAGATAGTGGGAGGGCCAACACCGGGGAGCTGTTTTTT.